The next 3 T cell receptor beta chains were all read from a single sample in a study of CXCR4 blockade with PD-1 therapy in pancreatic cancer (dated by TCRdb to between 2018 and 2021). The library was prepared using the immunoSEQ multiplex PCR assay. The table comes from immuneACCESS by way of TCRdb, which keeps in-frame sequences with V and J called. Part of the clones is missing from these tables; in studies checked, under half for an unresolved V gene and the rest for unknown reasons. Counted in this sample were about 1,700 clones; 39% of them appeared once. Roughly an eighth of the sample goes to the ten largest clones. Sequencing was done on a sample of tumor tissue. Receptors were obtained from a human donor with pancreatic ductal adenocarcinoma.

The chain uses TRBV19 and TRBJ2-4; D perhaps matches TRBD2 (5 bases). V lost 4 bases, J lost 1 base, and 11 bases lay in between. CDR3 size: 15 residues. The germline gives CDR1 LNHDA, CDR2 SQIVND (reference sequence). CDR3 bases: TGTGCCAGTAGTACCGCGGGTGAGGCCAAAAACATTCAGTACTTC. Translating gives CASSTAGEAKNIQYF.

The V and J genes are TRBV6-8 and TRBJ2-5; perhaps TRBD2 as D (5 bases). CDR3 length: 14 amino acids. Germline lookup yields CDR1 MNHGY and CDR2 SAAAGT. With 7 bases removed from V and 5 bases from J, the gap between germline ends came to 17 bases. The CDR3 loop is CASIRTGMWETQYF. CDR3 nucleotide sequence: TGTGCCAGCATCAGAACGGGGATGTGGGAGACCCAGTACTTC.

The CDR3 sequence: CASSSGTGSYEQYF. DNA of the CDR3: TGTGCCAGCAGTTCCGGGACAGGCTCCTACGAGCAGTACTTC. The chain combines TRBV28 with TRBJ2-7, with 8 bases aligning to TRBD1. With 4 bases clipped from V and 0 bases from J, the junction kept 2 bases outside the gene matches. This CDR3 comprises 14 residues. Germline-derived CDR1 and CDR2 are MDHEN and SYDVKM.